The entry that follows covers one T cell receptor beta chain sequence. No antigen is known for it. Method: immunoSEQ multiplex PCR; TCRdb's copy keeps in-frame clones and lacks some. This sample has just under 65,000 clones; roughly four fifths occur once, and the top ten carry around 10%. Blood specimens came from baseline, cycle 4 day 1, and cycle 7 day 1. These data are taken from a study of OX40 agonist ivuxolimab in advanced cancers. Across the study: Subjects had a mean age of about 57 years, with a range of about 23 to 90; approximately 83% were male. Findings and caveats of the study: There were, on average, more expanded clones in CD8+ T cells than in CD4+.

The CDR3 contains 17 residues. The ends lost 1 base at V and 4 bases at J; junction bases unmatched: 10. In germline, CDR1 is SGHTA, CDR2 FQGNSA. The rearrangement links TRBV7-2 to TRBJ1-3, with TRBD1 matching over 7 bases. The receptor comes from an adult with an advanced solid tumor such as melanoma, head and neck, liver or kidney cancer. Sequencing used CD4+ or CD8+ T cells sorted from blood, obtained in a trial of the OX40 agonist ivuxolimab. The CDR3 is CASSLGQGVGSGNTIYF. In DNA, the CDR3 is TGTGCCAGCAGCTTAGGCCAGGGGGTAGGCTCAGGAAACACCATATATTTT.